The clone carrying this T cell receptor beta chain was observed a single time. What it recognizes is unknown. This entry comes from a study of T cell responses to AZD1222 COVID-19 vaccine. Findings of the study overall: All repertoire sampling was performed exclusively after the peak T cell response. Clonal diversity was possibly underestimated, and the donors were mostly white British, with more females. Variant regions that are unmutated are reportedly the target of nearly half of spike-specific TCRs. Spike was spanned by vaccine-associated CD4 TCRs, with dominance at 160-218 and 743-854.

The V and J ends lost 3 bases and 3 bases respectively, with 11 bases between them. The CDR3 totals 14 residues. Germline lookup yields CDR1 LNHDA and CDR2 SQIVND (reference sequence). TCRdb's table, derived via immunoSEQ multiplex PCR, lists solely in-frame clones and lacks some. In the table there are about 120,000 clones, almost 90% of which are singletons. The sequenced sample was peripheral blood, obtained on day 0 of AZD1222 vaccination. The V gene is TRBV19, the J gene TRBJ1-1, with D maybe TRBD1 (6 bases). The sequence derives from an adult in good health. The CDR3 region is CASSMGGPDTEAFF. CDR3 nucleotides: TGTGCCAGTAGTATGGGGGGGCCAGACACTGAAGCTTTCTTT.